This section outlines one T cell receptor beta chain sequence together with its context. This clone has a handful of counts. The specificity of this receptor is unknown. There are no base qualities to consult, and no much larger clone falls within one base. The data stem from a study of cytomegalovirus exposure and HLA in healthy donors (dated by TCRdb to 2016 to 2017). Context from the whole study: An earlier analysis of some 600 of the donors reported around 280 Gb of sequence data and 100 million to 120 million unique TCR beta sequences obtained from around 180 million T cells. An early release covering roughly 600 HLA-typed donors comprised 250 to 350 gigabases of sequencing data and tens of millions of unique TCR sequences. The genetic ancestry cluster associated with self-reported Caucasian donors included about 84% of the roughly 400 genotyped donors. The study aimed to test whether signatures of past pathogen exposure could be identified by cataloging public T cell receptors. The T cell repertoires of 700 or so subjects were profiled by immunosequencing and related to cytomegalovirus serostatus. Besides the first cohort of 500 to 700 subjects, a separate validation cohort made up of around 120 different subjects was used. High-throughput TCR immunosequencing, statistical association of individual TCRs with disease status, and machine learning were combined to predict cytomegalovirus infection status. A later analysis re-analyzed previously published TCR beta repertoires from about 730 donors and added high-resolution HLA genotyping to study TCR occurrence patterns. In the later analysis, no new phenotypic data were used to find candidate immune exposures; instead, reliance was placed on TCR beta sequences and their occurrence across donors. An earlier analysis of a few hundred of the donors applied high-throughput TCR beta sequencing to assess whether each TCR beta V gene segment acted as functional or pseudogenic. Donor age, sex, ethnicity and CMV serostatus were compiled together with the repertoire data. In a later genetic analysis, genome-wide SNP genotypes for 398 of the 666 donors were used, and that subset was treated as a discovery cohort. All discovery cohort repertoires had been generated on a single sequencing platform. HLA typing included class I and class II loci at four-digit resolution. The number of donors typed differed by locus, with roughly 629-640 for A, B, C, DRB1 and DQB1, over 500 for DQA1, 600 to 610 for DPA1, and 472 for DPB1. A handful of DR-DQ haplotypes were handled as single units for association and clustering because linkage in the cohort was strong. Across around 400 genotyped donors of the cohort, an average of approximately 240,000 unique TCR beta nucleotide sequences per donor were sequenced, and 15% to 20% of those sequences were non-productive.

The CDR3 numbers 13 residues from cysteine through phenylalanine. The CDR3 DNA has 39 bases and is translated from base 1. As encoded in the germline V gene, CDR1 is MDHEN while CDR2 is SYDVKM. V is reduced by 8 bases and J by 5 bases, leaving a spacing of 12 bases between them. Preparation of the library involved the immunoSEQ multiplex PCR assay. For the multiplex PCR, a mixture combining 60 forward primers for TCR Vbeta segments and 13 reverse primers for TCR Jbeta segments was used. The CDR3 region of rearranged TCR beta genes was amplified from genomic DNA by a multiplex PCR assay. On the Illumina HiSeq System, the amplified TCR beta libraries were sequenced as 87-base-pair reads. The source study handled its data this way. In a later analysis, tens of millions of unique TCR beta chains were counted across the 500 to 700 repertoires, and roughly 11 million of these chains were shared by at least two donors. Raw reads were error-corrected and collapsed into unique sequences with a nearest-neighbor algorithm that merged closely related sequences to remove PCR and sequencing errors. V, D and J gene segments were assigned by aligning CDR3 sequences to IMGT reference sequences. For a sequence to be retained, a match of at least six nucleotides to both a V gene segment and a J gene segment was required. A rearrangement was called productive if the CDR3 had no stop codons and remained in frame with V and J, and every other rearrangement was called non-productive. Following IMGT convention, CDR3 was defined as the stretch from the second conserved V-encoded cysteine to the conserved J-encoded phenylalanine. The earlier analysis of fewer than 750 of the donors excluded sequences that lacked an unambiguous match to a single V gene segment. An earlier analysis of about 590 of the donors classified V segments as functional when productive rearrangements were above 56.7% and as segregating when the standard deviation between donors was above 5%. To diagnose cytomegalovirus status from the catalog of TCR beta chain sequences, a statistical classification framework was built. In a later analysis, V and J genes were assigned by comparing TCR nucleotide sequences against IMGT/GENE-DB human TR gene sequences. In a later analysis, CDR3 sequences and most-parsimonious VDJ recombination scenarios were assigned using the TCRdist pipeline. In a later analysis, each TCR beta chain was defined by its CDR3 amino acid sequence together with its V-gene family, and reads lacking a unique V-gene family were excluded. In a later analysis, some 600 highly shared, low-generation-probability nucleotide sequences were removed to address suspected cross-contamination and a sequencing artifact. In a later analysis, a clonal expansion index was calculated for each public chain from normalized within-repertoire ranks of inferred template counts. In a later analysis, generation probabilities were computed with a VDJ recombination model fitted to out-of-frame rearrangements, and the resulting probabilities were checked against IGoR. In a later analysis, TCR-TCR, TCR-HLA and TCR-CMV co-occurrence was scored with hypergeometric tests, and a repertoire-size bias correction was applied to TCR pairs. False discovery rates were estimated in a later analysis by permuting HLA or CMV assignments 20 times. In a later analysis, co-occurring TCRs were grouped using DBSCAN, with TCRdist sequence similarity added in when clustering inside HLA-allele-positive subsets. Repertoires with fewer than 30,000 or more than 120,000 public chains were left out of co-occurrence clustering, as were four to six repertoires with anomalous nucleotide sharing. The source is immuneACCESS, and TCRdb retained only in-frame sequences with V and J called. Part of the clones is not carried over; for the studies checked, unresolved V genes explain less than half of this, and the remainder is unexplained. D and trimming were read from the DNA, whereas the V and J calls and clone size are those reported in that table. This sample has about 86,000 clones in its table, and around 79% of those were observed once. Of the sample, roughly 14% falls within the top ten clones.

The cohort comprised fewer than 700 healthy bone marrow donors. At the time of sampling, all cohort members were nominally healthy, though unrecorded immune exposures were likely present. The donor was CMV seropositive and belonged to the group of 250 to 300 seropositive cohort members. Every donor gave a peripheral blood sample, and the peripheral blood mononuclear cells from that sample were used for TCR beta sequencing. Genomic DNA extraction from the blood cell samples was performed with the Qiagen DNeasy Blood Extraction Kit. The study at large found these results: When HLA alleles, especially DR and DQ, strongly co-occurred, TCR associations were difficult to assign to individual alleles. In vitro tests confirmed that three of the cytomegalovirus-associated TCR beta chains recognize cytomegalovirus antigens. In a later analysis, TCR association rates were found to vary across HLA loci, with the most associated TCRs seen for DRB1 alleles and the fewest for HLA-C alleles. A cluster of highly shared sequence variants was judged likely to represent a technical artifact of the sequencing pipeline. A later analysis reported that several top co-occurrence clusters appeared linked to parvovirus B19, influenza, CMV and Epstein-Barr virus. The cohort was sequenced for TCR beta chains only, and without alpha or paired-chain data the features that could be detected were limited. A further reported finding was that TCR beta sequences accurately predicted the HLA-A and HLA-B alleles for most subjects in the first cohort. Immune exposure information for the cohort was limited to CMV serostatus. At a false discovery rate of 0.05, a later analysis linked around 17,000 TCR beta sequences to specific HLA alleles. Because some donors lacked HLA typing at each locus, the association tests relied only on the typed subset. A later analysis found that most CMV-associated TCR beta chains appeared HLA-restricted, with HLA associations seemingly driven largely by CMV exposure. The study gave a list of over 150 TCR beta chains associated with cytomegalovirus. Presence/absence analyses assumed roughly uniform sequencing depth across donors, an assumption that may not hold. Most TCR sequences were observed very rarely across donors, whereas some public TCRs were present in many individuals. Correlated functional status among segregating V segments might be attributable to linkage disequilibrium, but an unknown experimental factor could not be ruled out. In both the original and validation cohorts, the classifier was reported to diagnose cytomegalovirus status with high specificity and sensitivity. In a later analysis, HLA-associated TCR beta chains showed more clonal expansion and lower generation probabilities than non-associated chains that were equally common. Because counts were too low, about 15 rarely observed V segments, including chromosome 9 orphons, were left out of the earlier analysis of a few hundred of the donors. An association between a missense DCLRE1C variant and V-gene and J-gene trimming of TCR beta chains was found in a later genetic analysis and replicated in an independent cohort. The authors suggested that the approach could potentially be generalized to other disease states and immunological phenotypes. Broadly in line with IMGT annotations, most TCR beta V segments showed up in productive rearrangements about 90% or about 30% of the time in an earlier analysis of several hundred of the donors. Because the 87-base-pair reads could not distinguish some IMGT-functional V segments, including TRBV6-2 and TRBV6-3, those segments were excluded. According to a later genetic analysis, donors in an Asian-associated ancestry cluster had fewer N-insertions in productive TCRs than the roughly 660-donor mean.

The chain joins TRBV28 to TRBJ2-2; 5 matching bases give a weak D call of TRBD2. Input material: PBMCs. The sequence was obtained from a woman aged 40 to 55 in good health and CMV-seropositive. The nucleotide sequence reads TGTGCCAGCTCTACCAGAGGGACCGGGGAGCTGTTTTTT. This is translated as CASSTRGTGELFF.